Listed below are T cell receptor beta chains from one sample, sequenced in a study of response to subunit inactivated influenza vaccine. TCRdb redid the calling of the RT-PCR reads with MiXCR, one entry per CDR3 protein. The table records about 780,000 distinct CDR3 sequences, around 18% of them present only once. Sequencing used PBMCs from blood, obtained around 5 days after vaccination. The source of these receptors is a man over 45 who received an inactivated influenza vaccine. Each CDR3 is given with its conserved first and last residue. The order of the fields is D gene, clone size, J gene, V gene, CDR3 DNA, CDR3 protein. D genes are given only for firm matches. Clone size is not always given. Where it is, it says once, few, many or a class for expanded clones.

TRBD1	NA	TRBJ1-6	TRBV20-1	TGCAGTGCACAGGGACAGGGGAATGGGTCACCCCTCCACTTT	CSAQGQGNGSPLHF
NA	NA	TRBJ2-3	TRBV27	TGTGCCGCGCGGGACACCTTTAGCACAGATACGCAGTATTTT	CAARDTFSTDTQYF
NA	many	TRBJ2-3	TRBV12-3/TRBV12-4	TGTGCCAGCAGTTTTGGGAGTACGCAGTATTTT	CASSFGSTQYF
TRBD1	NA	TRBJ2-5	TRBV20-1	TGCAGTGCTAGAGTTCCGGGACAGGGCTTGGAGACCCAGTACTTC	CSARVPGQGLETQYF
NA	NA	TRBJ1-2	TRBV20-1	TGCAGTGCTAGTGCGGGGGGGGGTGGCTACACCTTC	CSASAGGGGYTF
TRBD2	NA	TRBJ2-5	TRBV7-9	TGTGCCAGCAGCTCCCGGGACTACTACCTGGAGACCCAGTACTTC	CASSSRDYYLETQYF
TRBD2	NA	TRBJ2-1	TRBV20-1	TGCAGTGCTGGGGGACTAGCCATTTACTACAATGAGCAGTTCTTC	CSAGGLAIYYNEQFF
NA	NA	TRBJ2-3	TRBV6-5	TGTGCCAGCAGTTGTAGGGCCTCAGGCACAGATACGCAGTATTTT	CASSCRASGTDTQYF
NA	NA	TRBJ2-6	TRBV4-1	TGCGCCAGCAGCCAAGAGGGGGCCGGGGCCAACGTCCTGACTTTC	CASSQEGAGANVLTF
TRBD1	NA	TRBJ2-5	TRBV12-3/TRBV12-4	TGTGCCAGCAGTGGTATACAGGGGGCGCAGAGGACCCAGTACTTC	CASSGIQGAQRTQYF